This is a list of T cell receptor beta chains from one sample in a study of neoadjuvant nivolumab and ipilimumab in lung cancer. TCRdb's table, derived via immunoSEQ multiplex PCR, lists solely in-frame clones and lacks some. Of around 1,800 clones detected, about 85% appear once; the ten largest clones hold around 2%. The source was adjacent normal lung tissue, collected after neoadjuvant nivolumab, alone or with ipilimumab, at or shortly before surgery. The source of these receptors is an adult with non-small cell lung cancer. Each CDR3 is given with its conserved first and last residue. Each record gives: clone size, V gene, J gene, D gene, CDR3 DNA, CDR3 protein. A D gene is named only where the DNA matches it firmly. Clone sizes are given selectively: once, few, many, or a class where the clone is expanded.

>-|TRBV5-1|TRBJ1-2|-
TGCGCCAGCAGCTTGGTGGTCCGGGAGTCTGGCTACACCTTC
CASSLVVRESGYTF
>-|TRBV6-1|TRBJ2-7|-
TGTGCCAGCAGTGAAGGGAGAGGGGTTTTGGGTACCTACGAGCAGTACTTC
CASSEGRGVLGTYEQYF
>-|TRBV5-1|TRBJ1-1|-
TGCGCCAGCAGCTTCGTGGGGGCGGACACTGAAGCTTTCTTT
CASSFVGADTEAFF
>-|TRBV25-1|TRBJ2-7|-
TGTGCCAGCAGTGAGTCCCGTTGGTTGAACGGGCTCTACGAGCAGTACTTC
CASSESRWLNGLYEQYF
>-|TRBV4-1|TRBJ2-5|TRBD1
TGCGCCAGCAGCCAAGACAGGGGGCTTACGAAGACCCAGTACTTC
CASSQDRGLTKTQYF
>-|TRBV7-9|TRBJ1-2|TRBD1
TGTGCCAGCAGCATCGGACAGGGCTATGGCTACACCTTC
CASSIGQGYGYTF
>-|TRBV6-1|TRBJ1-5|-
TGTGCCAGCAGTGAATTTTTGGGAATGAGCAATCAGCCCCAGCATTTT
CASSEFLGMSNQPQHF
>once|TRBV28|TRBJ1-5|-
TGTGCCAGCAGTTTATGGGGGCCGGGCAATCAGCCCCAGCATTTT
CASSLWGPGNQPQHF
>once|TRBV5-6|TRBJ2-3|TRBD2
TGTGCCAGCAGCTTGCCAGCTAGCGGGATGGCAGATACGCAGTATTTT
CASSLPASGMADTQYF
>-|TRBV15|TRBJ2-3|TRBD2
TGTGCCACCAGCAGTGACGGGACTAGCGGCCTCACAGATACGCAGTATTTT
CATSSDGTSGLTDTQYF
>-|TRBV7-7|TRBJ2-1|TRBD2
TGTGCCAGCAGAAGCAGCGGGAGTGGTACTTGGTCCTACAATGAGCAGTTCTTC
CASRSSGSGTWSYNEQFF
>-|TRBV7-9|TRBJ1-4|-
TGTGCCAGCAGCTTAGAGGCGAAAGAAAAACTGTTTTTT
CASSLEAKEKLFF
>-|TRBV19|TRBJ1-5|-
TGTGCCAGTAGTGTCCGGGAATTGGGTCAGCCCCAGCATTTT
CASSVRELGQPQHF
>-|TRBV7-2|TRBJ2-7|TRBD2
TGTGCCAGCAGCCCGACCGCGGGAGCGTTCTACGAGCAGTACTTC
CASSPTAGAFYEQYF
>once|TRBV7-2|TRBJ2-7|-
TGTGCCAGCAGCTCAATAGCGGGACAGAACTACGAGCAGTACTTC
CASSSIAGQNYEQYF
>-|TRBV7-8|TRBJ2-7|TRBD1
TGTGCCAGCAGCCCCCGACAGGGGCCAACCTACGAGCAGTACTTC
CASSPRQGPTYEQYF
>once|TRBV15|TRBJ2-7|TRBD1
TGTGCCACCAGCAGAGATCAAGACAGGGCGATCTACGAGCAGTACTTC
CATSRDQDRAIYEQYF
>-|TRBV5-4|TRBJ2-2|-
TGTGCCAGCAGTTGGACTATCCTGAACACCGGGGAGCTGTTTTTT
CASSWTILNTGELFF
>-|TRBV19|TRBJ2-5|TRBD1
TGTGCCAGTAGTACACGGGACAGGGGCCGAGGGACAGAGACCCAGTACTTC
CASSTRDRGRGTETQYF
>-|TRBV7-7|TRBJ2-1|-
TGTGCCAGCAGCTTAGTCTCTGAGGCTGAGCAGTTCTTC
CASSLVSEAEQFF
>-|TRBV27|TRBJ2-7|TRBD2
TGTGCCAGCAGTTCCCACGCTAGCGGGTCCAACGAGCAGTACTTC
CASSSHASGSNEQYF
>-|TRBV30|TRBJ2-6|-
TGTGCCTGGAGTGGATGGGCTGGGGCCAACGTCCTGACTTTC
CAWSGWAGANVLTF